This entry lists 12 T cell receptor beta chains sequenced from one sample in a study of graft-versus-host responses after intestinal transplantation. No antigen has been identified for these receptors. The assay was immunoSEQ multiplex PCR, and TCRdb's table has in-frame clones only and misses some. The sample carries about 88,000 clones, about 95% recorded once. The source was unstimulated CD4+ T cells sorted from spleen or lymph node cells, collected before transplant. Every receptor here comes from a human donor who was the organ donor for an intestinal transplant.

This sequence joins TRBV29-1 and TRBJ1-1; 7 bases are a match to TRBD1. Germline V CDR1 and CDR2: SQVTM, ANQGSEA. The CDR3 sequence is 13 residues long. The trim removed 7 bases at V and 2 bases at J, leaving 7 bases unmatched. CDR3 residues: CSDRGQVNTEAFF. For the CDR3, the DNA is TGCAGCGACAGAGGACAGGTTAACACTGAAGCTTTCTTT.

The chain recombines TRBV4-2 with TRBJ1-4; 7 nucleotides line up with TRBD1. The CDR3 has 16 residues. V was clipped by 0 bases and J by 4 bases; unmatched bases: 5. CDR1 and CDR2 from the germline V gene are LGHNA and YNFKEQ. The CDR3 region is CASSQDRWTGNEKLFF. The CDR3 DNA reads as TGTGCCAGCAGCCAAGATAGGTGGACAGGTAATGAAAAACTGTTTTTT.

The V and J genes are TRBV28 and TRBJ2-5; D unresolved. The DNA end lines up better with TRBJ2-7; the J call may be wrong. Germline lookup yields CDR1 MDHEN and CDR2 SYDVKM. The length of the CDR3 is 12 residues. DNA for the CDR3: TGTGCCAGCAGTCGACGACAAGACGAGCAGTACTTC. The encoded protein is CASSRRQDEQYF.

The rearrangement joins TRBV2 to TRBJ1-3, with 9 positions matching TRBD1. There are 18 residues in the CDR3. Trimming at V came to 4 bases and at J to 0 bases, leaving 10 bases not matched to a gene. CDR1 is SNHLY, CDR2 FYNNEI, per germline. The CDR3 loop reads CASSGTGASPRSGNTIYF. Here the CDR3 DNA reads TGTGCCAGCAGTGGGACAGGGGCCTCTCCGCGCTCTGGAAACACCATATATTTT.

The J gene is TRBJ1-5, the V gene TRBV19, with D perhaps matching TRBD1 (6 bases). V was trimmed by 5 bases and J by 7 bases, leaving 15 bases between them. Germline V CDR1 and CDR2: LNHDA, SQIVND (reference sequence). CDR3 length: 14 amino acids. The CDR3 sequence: CASSEDSARQPQHF. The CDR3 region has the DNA TGTGCCAGTAGTGAGGACAGTGCAAGGCAGCCCCAGCATTTT. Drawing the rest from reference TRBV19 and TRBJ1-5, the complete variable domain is DGGITQSPKYLFRKEGQNVTLSCEQNLNHDAMYWYRQDPGQGLRLIYYSQIVNDFQKGDIAEGYSVSREKKESFPLTVTSAQKNPTAFYLCASSEDSARQPQHFGDGTRLSIL.

This CDR3 is CASSLALGTGPNYGYTF. Here the CDR3 DNA reads TGTGCCAGCAGCTTAGCGCTGGGAACAGGGCCTAACTATGGCTACACCTTC. V gene TRBV7-8 combines with J gene TRBJ1-2; possibly TRBD1 for D (6 bases). The V end was cut by 0 bases, the J end by 0 bases, with 14 bases between. The germline V gene encodes CDR1 SGHVS and CDR2 FQNEAQ. The CDR3 has 17 residues.

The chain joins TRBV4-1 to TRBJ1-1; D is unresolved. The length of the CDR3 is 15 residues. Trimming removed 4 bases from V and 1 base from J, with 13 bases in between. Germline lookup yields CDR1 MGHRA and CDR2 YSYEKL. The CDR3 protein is CASSRGPYSNTEAFF. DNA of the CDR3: TGCGCCAGCAGCCGCGGGCCTTATTCGAACACTGAAGCTTTCTTT.

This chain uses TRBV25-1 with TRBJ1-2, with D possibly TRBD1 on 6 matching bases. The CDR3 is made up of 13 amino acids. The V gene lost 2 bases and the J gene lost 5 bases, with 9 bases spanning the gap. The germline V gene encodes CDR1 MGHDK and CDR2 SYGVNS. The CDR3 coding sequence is TGTGCCAGCAGTGAACCGGGGGCTTATGGCTACACCTTC. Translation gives CASSEPGAYGYTF.

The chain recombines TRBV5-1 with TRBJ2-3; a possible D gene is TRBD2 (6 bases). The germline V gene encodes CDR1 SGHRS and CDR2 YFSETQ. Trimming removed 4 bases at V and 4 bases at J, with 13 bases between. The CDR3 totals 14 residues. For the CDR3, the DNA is TGCGCCAGCAGCCCCGGGGGTGGGGCAGATACGCAGTATTTT. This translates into CASSPGGGADTQYF.

The DNA of the CDR3 is TGTGCCAGCAGCTTTGCTCCGCAGGGGGCCCGGGAGACCCAGTACTTC. This translates into CASSFAPQGARETQYF. V is TRBV7-2 and J is TRBJ2-5, with 8 positions matching TRBD1. Losses at the gene ends were 3 bases for V and 5 bases for J; bases not matched to a gene: 11. The CDR3 spans 16 residues. The germline CDR1 and CDR2 sequences are SGHTA and FQGNSA.

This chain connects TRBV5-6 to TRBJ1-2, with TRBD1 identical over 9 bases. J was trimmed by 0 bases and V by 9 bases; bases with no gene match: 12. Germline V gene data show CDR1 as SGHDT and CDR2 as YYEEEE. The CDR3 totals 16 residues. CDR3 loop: CATSRTGDYSNYGYTF. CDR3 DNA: TGTGCCACCTCCCGGACAGGGGACTACTCTAACTATGGCTACACCTTC.

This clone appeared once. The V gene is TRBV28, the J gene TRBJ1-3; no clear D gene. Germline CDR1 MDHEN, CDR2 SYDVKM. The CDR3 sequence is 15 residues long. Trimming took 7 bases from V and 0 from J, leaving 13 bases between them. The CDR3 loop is CASIPSVDSGNTIYF. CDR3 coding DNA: TGTGCCAGCATCCCTTCGGTGGACTCTGGAAACACCATATATTTT.